This T cell receptor (beta chain) was found in a study of blood T cell repertoires in COVID-19. This clone was counted once. CDR3 size: 12 residues. The V and J ends lost 8 bases and 7 bases, in that order; junction bases with no gene match: 8. Germline CDR1 and CDR2: MNHEY and SVGAGI. Methods used by the authors: Estimates of nucleated cell counts were drawn from the amplification of reference gene primers. The assay was immunoSEQ multiplex PCR, and TCRdb's table has in-frame clones only and misses some. For V, J and clone size, that table is used; D and trimming come from the DNA. The sample has 160,000 or so clones, approximately 83% seen once.

The sample consisted of peripheral blood. This chain uses TRBV6-5 with TRBJ2-7; TRBD2 agrees at 7 bases. This sequence was found in a man between 65 and 80 years old who had recovered from COVID-19. CDR3 amino acids: CASSMGGREQYF. As DNA, the CDR3 is TGTGCCAGCTCCATGGGGGGGAGAGAGCAGTACTTC.